Listed below are T cell receptor beta chains from one sample, sequenced in a study of vaccination and CD4 T cells after COVID-19. MiXCR was run by TCRdb on the PCR reads, yielding one entry per CDR3 protein. There are approximately 15,000 distinct CDR3 sequences in the sample; 70% to 75% occur only once, and around a sixth lies in the top ten. Which antigens these TCRs recognize remains unknown. The sequencing input was CD4+ T cells from blood, cultured in vitro. These TCRs come from a human donor who had recovered from COVID-19. Each CDR3 is given with its conserved first and last residue. Each record gives: clone size, V gene, D gene, J gene, CDR3 DNA, CDR3 protein. A D gene is named only where the DNA matches it firmly. Some rows have no size entry. The others give once, few or many, or a class for an expanded clone.

clone_size: NA; v_call: TRBV20-1; d_call: NA; j_call: TRBJ2-2; cdr3_nt: TGCAGTGCTAGAGGGACCAAGCCCTCGAACACCGGGGAGCTGTTTTTT; cdr3_aa: CSARGTKPSNTGELFF
clone_size: few; v_call: TRBV20-1; d_call: TRBD2; j_call: TRBJ2-7; cdr3_nt: TGCAGTGCTAGAAATCTAGCGGGGCTCTACGAGCAGTACTTC; cdr3_aa: CSARNLAGLYEQYF
clone_size: NA; v_call: TRBV20-1; d_call: NA; j_call: TRBJ2-1; cdr3_nt: TGCAGTTCCCGATATAGCGGAGACTCCTACAATGAGCAGTTCTTC; cdr3_aa: CSSRYSGDSYNEQFF
clone_size: NA; v_call: TRBV19; d_call: NA; j_call: TRBJ2-6; cdr3_nt: TGTGCCAGTAGTATGCAAAGACAGACCCGCGCTGGGGCCAACGTCCTGACTTTC; cdr3_aa: CASSMQRQTRAGANVLTF
clone_size: NA; v_call: TRBV6-1; d_call: NA; j_call: TRBJ2-1; cdr3_nt: TGTGCCAGCAGGGGGGTTTACAATGAGCAGTTCTTC; cdr3_aa: CASRGVYNEQFF
clone_size: NA; v_call: TRBV7-2; d_call: TRBD2; j_call: TRBJ2-6; cdr3_nt: TGTGCCAGCAGCTCCTCTAGCGGTAGCTCTGGGGCCAACGTCCTGACTTTC; cdr3_aa: CASSSSSGSSGANVLTF
clone_size: NA; v_call: TRBV11-2; d_call: NA; j_call: TRBJ2-1; cdr3_nt: TGTGCCAGCAGCTTAACACAGTCGGCTGAGCAGTTCTTC; cdr3_aa: CASSLTQSAEQFF
clone_size: NA; v_call: TRBV7-8; d_call: NA; j_call: TRBJ1-3; cdr3_nt: TGTGCCAGCAGCCAGAATAGGGGGAGACAGACTACTGGAAACACCATATATTTT; cdr3_aa: CASSQNRGRQTTGNTIYF
clone_size: NA; v_call: TRBV15; d_call: NA; j_call: TRBJ1-2; cdr3_nt: TGTGCCACCAGCACCGCAGGGTTTATAGGCTACACCTTC; cdr3_aa: CATSTAGFIGYTF
clone_size: NA; v_call: TRBV7-2; d_call: TRBD2; j_call: TRBJ2-3; cdr3_nt: TGTGCCAGCAGCTCCCTCCGCGTAGCGGGAGGTGCCGCAGATACGCAGTATTTT; cdr3_aa: CASSSLRVAGGAADTQYF
clone_size: NA; v_call: TRBV7-9; d_call: NA; j_call: TRBJ2-3; cdr3_nt: TGTGCCAGCAGCCCTCGAGGAACCACAGATACGCAGTATTTT; cdr3_aa: CASSPRGTTDTQYF
clone_size: NA; v_call: TRBV5-6; d_call: NA; j_call: TRBJ2-3; cdr3_nt: TGTGCCAGCAGCTTGGCCGGTAGATCTAGCACAGATACGCAGTATTTT; cdr3_aa: CASSLAGRSSTDTQYF
clone_size: few; v_call: TRBV20-1; d_call: NA; j_call: TRBJ1-5; cdr3_nt: TGCAGTGCTCGAGGAGGCAACCCCAATCAGCCCCAGCATTTT; cdr3_aa: CSARGGNPNQPQHF
clone_size: NA; v_call: TRBV6-1; d_call: TRBD2; j_call: TRBJ2-7; cdr3_nt: TGTGCCAGCAGCCCCGGGACTAGCGGGAGGGCGTCCTACGAGCAGTACTTC; cdr3_aa: CASSPGTSGRASYEQYF
clone_size: NA; v_call: TRBV6-1; d_call: NA; j_call: TRBJ1-5; cdr3_nt: TGTGCCAGCTCGGGGGGGGGTGCCAATCAGCCCCAGCATTTT; cdr3_aa: CASSGGGANQPQHF
clone_size: NA; v_call: TRBV7-9; d_call: TRBD2; j_call: TRBJ2-3; cdr3_nt: TGTGCCAGCAGCCCTCCATTTAGCGGGAGGCTGAGCACAGATACGCAGTATTTT; cdr3_aa: CASSPPFSGRLSTDTQYF